What follows are 30 T cell receptor beta chains derived from one specimen sequenced in a study of cytomegalovirus exposure and HLA in healthy donors (dated by TCRdb to about 2017). The library relied on the immunoSEQ multiplex PCR assay. This is the immuneACCESS table as TCRdb keeps it, with only in-frame sequences that have V and J called. A part of the clones is gone; compared with another copy, unresolved V genes explain less than half, and the rest is unexplained. Present in this sample are fewer than 70,000 clones, approximately 96% of which were seen just once. The top ten hold approximately 0.9% of the sample. Sample: PBMCs. Source of these receptors: a man aged 18-30 years in good health and CMV-seronegative.

The gene calls are TRBV10-3 and TRBJ1-5; the D is unclear. Germline V lookup: CDR1 ENHRY, CDR2 SYGVKD. Trimming took 10 bases from V and 0 from J, leaving 10 bases between them. This CDR3 is 13 amino acids long. The CDR3 DNA follows: TGTGCCACAACTGAAAATAGCAATCAGCCCCAGCATTTT. Protein: CATTENSNQPQHF.

The J gene is TRBJ2-1, the V gene TRBV7-9; perhaps TRBD2 as D (5 bases). The V end lost 7 bases, the J end lost 6 bases, and 16 bases lay between the germline ends. This CDR3 spans 14 amino acids. Germline V gives CDR1 SEHNR, CDR2 FQNEAQ (reference sequence). The CDR3 sequence: CASTQEEVVNEQFF. CDR3 nucleotides: TGTGCCAGCACCCAAGAGGAGGTTGTCAATGAGCAGTTCTTC.

J is TRBJ2-1 and V is TRBV28; the match to TRBD2 covers 13 bases. The trim removed 6 bases at V and 4 bases at J, leaving 3 bases unmatched. CDR1 is MDHEN, CDR2 SYDVKM, per germline. The CDR3 length is 15 residues. This chain's CDR3 is CASRRTSGRYNEQFF. In DNA form, the CDR3 reads TGTGCCAGCAGACGGACTAGCGGGAGATACAATGAGCAGTTCTTC. The full variable domain, with the rest looked up from reference TRBV28 and TRBJ2-1, is DVKVTQSSRYLVKRTGEKVFLECVQDMDHENMFWYRQDPGLGLRLIYFSYDVKMKEKGDIPEGYSVSREKKERFSLILESASTNQTSMYLCASRRTSGRYNEQFFGPGTRLTVL.

This clone appeared once. The CDR3 DNA reads as TGTGCCAGCAGTTATCTAGCGGGAGAGGCGACAGATACGCAGTATTTT. This encodes CASSYLAGEATDTQYF. The rearrangement uses TRBV13 and TRBJ2-3, with 10 bases that match TRBD2. This CDR3 comprises 16 residues. J gave up 3 bases and V 6 bases, and 9 bases lay outside the gene matches. Germline values: CDR1 PRHDT, CDR2 FYEKMQ (reference sequence). Complete variable domain (other parts from reference TRBV13 and TRBJ2-3): AAGVIQSPRHLIKEKRETATLKCYPIPRHDTVYWYQQGPGQDPQFLISFYEKMQSDKGSIPDRFSAQQFSDYHSELNMSSLELGDSALYFCASSYLAGEATDTQYFGPGTRLTVL.

This clone was seen a single time. The chain links TRBV14 to TRBJ1-1, with 9 bases that match TRBD1. The CDR3 consists of 14 residues. The V segment lost 4 bases and the J segment 4 bases; nucleotides outside the gene matches: 4. Germline values: CDR1 SGHDN, CDR2 FVKESK. Here the CDR3 DNA reads TGTGCCAGCAGCCTTCTACAGGGGGCCACTGAAGCTTTCTTT. Residues: CASSLLQGATEAFF.

The rearrangement links TRBV19 to TRBJ2-3; D is ambiguous. The CDR3 contains 16 residues. CDR1 and CDR2 from the germline V gene are LNHDA and SQIVND (reference sequence). V gave up 3 bases and J gave up 0 bases, with 13 bases separating them. The CDR3 DNA reads as TGTGCCAGTAGTATGTTTCCTAGAATGAGCACAGATACGCAGTATTTT. Its translation is CASSMFPRMSTDTQYF.

V is TRBV2 and J is TRBJ1-2; D gene uncertain. V lost 0 bases to trimming and J lost 4 bases, with 9 bases between them. Per germline, CDR1 SNHLY and CDR2 FYNNEI. The CDR3 extends over 14 amino acids. The CDR3 sequence: CASSEALRGYGYTF. The CDR3, as DNA: TGTGCCAGCAGTGAAGCGCTACGGGGCTATGGCTACACCTTC.

The chain is built from TRBV5-1 and TRBJ2-1; TRBD2 matches 10 bases. CDR3 size: 15 residues. The trim removed 2 bases at V and 5 bases at J, leaving 4 bases unmatched. From germline, CDR1 is SGHRS and CDR2 YFSETQ. The CDR3 coding sequence is TGCGCCAGCAGCTTCCTAGCGGGAGCTAACAATGAGCAGTTCTTC. As protein: CASSFLAGANNEQFF.

The chain links TRBV4-1 to TRBJ1-4; D call uncertain. Germline V gene data show CDR1 as MGHRA and CDR2 as YSYEKL. Trimming left V 1 base short and J 8 bases short, with 2 bases between. The CDR3 is 11 residues long. CDR3 nucleotide sequence: TGCGCCAGCAGCCAAGCAGAAAAACTGTTTTTT. Encoded protein: CASSQAEKLFF.

The rearrangement links TRBV5-5 to TRBJ2-7, with D perhaps matching TRBD1 (6 bases). Germline CDR1 is SGHKS and CDR2 is YYEKEE (reference sequence). V lost 0 bases to trimming and J lost 5 bases, with 12 bases between them. The CDR3 has 14 amino acids. The CDR3: CASSLARNRDEQYF. CDR3 sequence (DNA): TGTGCCAGCAGCTTGGCCCGGAACAGGGACGAGCAGTACTTC.

The rearrangement uses TRBV1 and TRBJ2-2; the D call in the table, TRBD2, was not verified against the DNA. TRBV1 is a recognized pseudogene. The CDR3 length is 18 residues. The CDR3 DNA is TGCACCAGCAGCCGAAGATGGCGACTAGCGGGAACAACCGGGGAGCTGTTTTTT. This codes for CTSSRRWRLAGTTGELFF.

The chain recombines TRBV7-8 with TRBJ2-7, with 9 bases that match TRBD2. Trimming removed 0 bases from V and 2 bases from J; junction bases left unmatched: 11. From germline, CDR1 is SGHVS and CDR2 FQNEAQ. The CDR3 contains 18 residues. CDR3 residues: CASSLAGTSGPLAYEQYF. CDR3 nucleotide sequence: TGTGCCAGCAGCTTAGCGGGTACTAGCGGGCCGCTGGCCTACGAGCAGTACTTC.

The gene calls are TRBV27 and TRBJ2-5; 8 bases are a match to TRBD1. CDR1 is MNHEY, CDR2 SMNVEV, per germline (reference sequence). J lost 1 base, V lost 6 bases, and 13 bases had no gene match. The CDR3 has 17 amino acids. The CDR3 nucleotides are TGTGCCAGCAGCCCGTTTGGGACAGGAGTTTTCCAAGAGACCCAGTACTTC. This gives the protein CASSPFGTGVFQETQYF.

CDR3: CASSSGNTGELFF. The DNA for the CDR3 is TGTGCCAGCAGTTCCGGGAACACCGGGGAGCTGTTTTTT. The gene calls are TRBV27 and TRBJ2-2; D is uncertain. The V gene's germline CDR1 is MNHEY and CDR2 SMNVEV (reference sequence). The ends were cut back, 4 bases at V and 1 base at J, with 4 bases in the middle. This CDR3 is built from 13 residues.

This sequence joins TRBV28 and TRBJ2-3; TRBD2 is a possible D gene (5 bases). V dropped 7 bases and J dropped 0 bases, with 14 bases sitting between them. In germline, CDR1 is MDHEN, CDR2 SYDVKM. There are 15 residues in the CDR3. The CDR3: CASIQTGSSTDTQYF. As DNA, the CDR3 is TGTGCCAGCATTCAAACGGGGTCGAGCACAGATACGCAGTATTTT.

The genes are TRBV5-4 and TRBJ2-1; D is possibly TRBD2 (6 bases). Trimming shortened V by 4 bases and J by 2 bases, and 16 bases separated the two germline ends. Per the germline V gene, CDR1 is SGHNT and CDR2 is YYREEE (reference sequence). This CDR3 is built from 16 residues. The CDR3 DNA is TGTGCCAGCAGCCCCCGCGCCGGGGGACCCTACAATGAGCAGTTCTTC. Translation gives CASSPRAGGPYNEQFF.

J is TRBJ1-2 and V is TRBV6-1; TRBD1 matches 9 bases. This CDR3 has 13 residues. Germline assignment: CDR1 MNHNS and CDR2 SASEGT. V shed 7 bases and J 6 bases; nucleotides not matched to a gene: 6. The CDR3 DNA sequence: TGTGCCAGCAACTACAGGGGGCTACATGGCTACACCTTC. Translating gives CASNYRGLHGYTF.

In DNA form, the CDR3 reads TGTGCCAGCAGCGTAGATTTCAGCTCCTACAATGAGCAGTTCTTC. It codes for CASSVDFSSYNEQFF. The chain carries TRBV9 and TRBJ2-1; the D is unclear. Trimming pared 0 bases from V and 0 bases from J, leaving 7 bases between. Germline lookup yields CDR1 SGDLS and CDR2 YYNGEE. The length of the CDR3 is 15 residues.

CDR3 sequence reads: CASFSTGEGTDTQYF. The CDR3 coding sequence is TGTGCCAGCTTTTCGACAGGCGAGGGCACAGATACGCAGTATTTT. The chain employs TRBV18 and TRBJ2-3; possibly TRBD1 for D (6 bases). Germline CDR1 reads KGHSH; CDR2 reads LQKENI. Trimming cost V 7 bases and J 1 base, with 15 bases left between them. The CDR3 totals 15 residues.

The chain is built from TRBV9 and TRBJ2-1; 11 bases align to TRBD2. V gave up 4 bases and J gave up 4 bases; unmatched junction bases: 7. Germline V gene data show CDR1 as SGDLS and CDR2 as YYNGEE. The CDR3 is 16 residues long. The chain's CDR3 is CASSYSGTSGYNEQFF. Written as DNA, the CDR3 is TGTGCCAGCAGCTACTCCGGGACTAGCGGTTACAATGAGCAGTTCTTC.

The CDR3 coding sequence is TGCGCCAGCAGCCAAGCCGGCGGGACAGGGGACTACGAGCAGTACTTC. Protein product: CASSQAGGTGDYEQYF. The chain links TRBV4-1 to TRBJ2-7; the match to TRBD1 covers 10 bases. Germline loops: CDR1 MGHRA, CDR2 YSYEKL. The CDR3 length is 16 residues. The V segment lost 1 base and the J segment 3 bases; nucleotides outside the gene matches: 6.

This chain joins TRBV28 and TRBJ2-7, with 7 positions matching TRBD1. Germline CDR1 MDHEN, CDR2 SYDVKM. Trimming took 3 bases from V and 1 from J; bases not matched to a gene: 9. This CDR3 spans 16 amino acids. This chain's CDR3 is CASSLKGAQVSYEQYF. As DNA, the CDR3 is TGTGCCAGCAGTTTGAAGGGGGCACAGGTTTCCTACGAGCAGTACTTC.

This chain connects TRBV4-1 to TRBJ1-5, with D unresolved. V was trimmed by 1 base and J by 9 bases, leaving 13 bases between them. The CDR3 covers 14 residues. The germline V gene has CDR1 MGHRA and CDR2 YSYEKL. The CDR3 sequence is CASSQVRGTRPQHF. The CDR3 region has the DNA TGCGCCAGCAGCCAAGTCCGTGGTACTAGGCCCCAGCATTTT.

This CDR3 is CASSLTSGINEQFF. The DNA for the CDR3 is TGTGCCAGCAGCTTAACTAGCGGGATTAATGAGCAGTTCTTC. V gene TRBV7-9 combines with J gene TRBJ2-1; 10 positions agree with TRBD2. CDR1 is SEHNR, CDR2 FQNEAQ, per germline (reference sequence). The CDR3 spans 14 residues. V trimming: 2 bases; J trimming: 7 bases; junction bases outside the gene matches: 2. Together with reference TRBV7-9 and TRBJ2-1, the CDR3 gives the full variable domain: DTGVSQNPRHKITKRGQNVTFRCDPISEHNRLYWYRQTLGQGPEFLTYFQNEAQLEKSRLLSDRFSAERPKGSFSTLEIQRTEQGDSAMYLCASSLTSGINEQFFGPGTRLTVL.

CDR3 sequence: CASSFRAQGANEQFF. CDR3 in DNA: TGTGCCAGCAGCTTCCGGGCCCAGGGGGCCAATGAGCAGTTCTTC. The rearrangement uses TRBV11-3 and TRBJ2-1; TRBD1 agrees at 8 bases. Germline lookup yields CDR1 SGHNT and CDR2 YENEEA. Unmatched junction bases numbered 7, after V lost 3 bases and J lost 6 bases. The CDR3 covers 15 residues. The variable domain in full, with the rest retrieved from reference TRBV11-3 and TRBJ2-1, is EAGVVQSPRYKIIEKKQPVAFWCNPISGHNTLYWYLQNLGQGPELLIRYENEEAVDDSQLPKDRFSAERLKGVDSTLKIQPAELGDSAVYLCASSFRAQGANEQFFGPGTRLTVL.

The genes are TRBV9 and TRBJ2-2; 9 bases map to TRBD2. J was trimmed by 3 bases and V by 3 bases; bases with no gene match: 3. Per the germline V gene, CDR1 is SGDLS and CDR2 is YYNGEE. There are 15 residues in the CDR3. CDR3 in DNA: TGTGCCAGCAGCGCGGGACTAGCATACACCGGGGAGCTGTTTTTT. It encodes CASSAGLAYTGELFF.

The genes are TRBV13 and TRBJ2-3; 14 bases fit TRBD2. The CDR3 runs 18 residues. Trimming cost V 4 bases and J 0 bases; bases outside gene matches: 6. The germline gives CDR1 PRHDT, CDR2 FYEKMQ (reference sequence). The CDR3 nucleotides are TGTGCCAGCAGCTCGCGACTAGCGGGAGGGCCTAGCACAGATACGCAGTATTTT. The encoded protein is CASSSRLAGGPSTDTQYF.

This clone was found once. This sequence joins TRBV28 and TRBJ1-5; 7 nucleotides agree with TRBD1. CDR3 length equals 17 residues. Trimming removed 5 bases from V and 2 bases from J; junction bases left unmatched: 12. In germline, CDR1 is MDHEN, CDR2 SYDVKM. The CDR3 DNA sequence: TGTGCCAGCAGTCCCCGGACAGGACACAGTGGCAATCAGCCCCAGCATTTT. It is translated as CASSPRTGHSGNQPQHF.

V usage is TRBV9 and J usage is TRBJ2-1; 7 nucleotides match TRBD2. Germline CDR1 and CDR2: SGDLS and YYNGEE. The CDR3 covers 16 residues. J gave up 7 bases and V 0 bases, and 10 bases lay outside the gene matches. CDR3 protein: CASSVGSSGTLNEQFF. As DNA, the CDR3 is TGTGCCAGCAGCGTAGGCTCCAGCGGGACCCTAAATGAGCAGTTCTTC.

The V and J genes are TRBV5-6 and TRBJ2-1; D remains ambiguous. In germline, CDR1 is SGHDT, CDR2 YYEEEE. Between the trimmed V and J ends, which lost 0 bases and 8 bases, there was a span of 12 bases. The CDR3 runs 14 residues. CDR3 DNA sequence: TGTGCCAGCAGCTTGGCAACGGTCCAAGATGAGCAGTTCTTC. It yields the protein CASSLATVQDEQFF.